The 23 T cell receptor beta chains presented below share a single source sample, sequenced in a study of patients and donors after allogeneic stem cell transplantation. TCRdb re-derived calls from the RT-PCR reads in MiXCR, one entry per CDR3 protein. Here the sample spans about 210,000 distinct CDR3 sequences, around 40% being singletons. Specimen: blood, either unsorted or a sorted T cell fraction (not recorded which). Every receptor here comes from a human donor who was either an allogeneic HSCT recipient or a stem cell or donor lymphocyte infusion donor (not recorded which). It is not recorded whose cells these are; they may come from a transplant donor.

The CDR3 DNA follows: TGTGCCAGCAGCGCCCACACGAACAGGGAAGAGACCCAGTACTTC. Translation gives CASSAHTNREETQYF. This rearrangement joins TRBV9 to TRBJ2-5; D is perhaps TRBD1 (6 bases). The germline V and J ends were trimmed by 3 bases and 3 bases, with 15 bases remaining between them. The CDR3 spans 15 residues. Germline V gives CDR1 SGDLS, CDR2 YYNGEE.

The sample holds a few counts of this clonotype. The chain couples TRBV29-1 to TRBJ1-1; 9 nucleotides match TRBD1. The CDR3 totals 13 residues. Germline V CDR1 and CDR2: SQVTM, ANQGSEA. Trimming cost V 4 bases and J 5 bases; bases outside gene matches: 5. The CDR3 DNA sequence: TGCAGCGTTGGGGACAGGGTTGATACTGAAGCTTTCTTT. Translated, it gives CSVGDRVDTEAFF. Looking up the rest from reference TRBV29-1 and TRBJ1-1 gives the full variable domain: SAVISQKPSRDICQRGTSLTIQCQVDSQVTMMFWYRQQPGQSLTLIATANQGSEATYESGFVIDKFPISRPNLTFSTLTVSNMSPEDSSIYLCSVGDRVDTEAFFGQGTRLTVV.

The J gene is TRBJ2-5, the V gene TRBV7-9; D not certain. CDR3 size: 15 residues. Between the trimmed V and J ends, which lost 5 bases and 1 base, there was a span of 14 bases. Germline CDR1 reads SEHNR; CDR2 reads FQNEAQ (reference sequence). CDR3 in DNA: TGTGCCAGCAGCAATGGGCCTGGGGTCCAAGAGACCCAGTACTTC. Amino acid sequence: CASSNGPGVQETQYF.

J is TRBJ2-2 and V is TRBV4-1; TRBD1 might be the D (7 bases). The V gene lost 4 bases and the J gene lost 3 bases, with 18 bases spanning the gap. CDR3 size: 17 residues. Per the germline V gene, CDR1 is MGHRA and CDR2 is YSYEKL. This CDR3 reads CASSPRRGTAYTGELFF. As DNA, the CDR3 is TGCGCCAGCAGCCCCCGTCGGGGGACAGCTTACACCGGGGAGCTGTTTTTT.

This clonotype has at least ten counts. The chain recombines TRBV7-8 with TRBJ1-6; D not resolved. The CDR3 loop spans 20 amino acids. The germline gives CDR1 SGHVS, CDR2 FQNEAQ. V was cut by 0 bases and J by 0 bases, with 18 bases left in between. CDR3 in amino acids: CASSLARRKMSSSYNSPLHF. CDR3 DNA: TGTGCCAGCAGCTTAGCGAGGAGGAAAATGAGCAGCTCCTATAATTCACCCCTCCACTTT.

This clonotype came up a few times. J is TRBJ1-1 and V is TRBV5-1; D gene ambiguous. Germline loops: CDR1 SGHRS, CDR2 YFSETQ. V shed 0 bases and J shed 1 base, with 7 bases lying between them. There are 14 residues in the CDR3. CDR3 sequence: CASSLDSGNTEAFF. The CDR3 region has the DNA TGCGCCAGCAGCTTGGATTCCGGGAACACTGAAGCTTTCTTT.

V gene TRBV20-1 combines with J gene TRBJ2-7; no reliable D call. This CDR3 spans 14 amino acids. V dropped 6 bases and J dropped 2 bases, with 17 bases sitting between them. Germline V lookup: CDR1 DFQATT, CDR2 SNEGSKA (reference sequence). The CDR3 coding sequence is TGCAGTGCCAGCGCCCCAGATGATACCTACGAGCAGTACTTC. It is translated as CSASAPDDTYEQYF.

V and J are TRBV5-1 and TRBJ2-1; D is unresolved. Germline assignment: CDR1 SGHRS and CDR2 YFSETQ. This CDR3 is 12 amino acids long. Deletions cut 3 bases from V and 8 bases from J, with 9 bases between. The CDR3 protein is CASSSGTDEQFF. CDR3 nucleotides: TGCGCCAGCAGCTCCGGAACGGATGAGCAGTTCTTC. Full variable domain (rest looked up from reference TRBV5-1 and TRBJ2-1): KAGVTQTPRYLIKTRGQQVTLSCSPISGHRSVSWYQQTPGQGLQFLFEYFSETQRNKGNFPGRFSGRQFSNSRSEMNVSTLELGDSALYLCASSSGTDEQFFGPGTRLTVL.

This chain uses TRBV20-1 with TRBJ1-2; TRBD1 aligns across 9 bases. There are 14 residues in the CDR3. Per germline, CDR1 DFQATT and CDR2 SNEGSKA (reference sequence). The ends lost 6 bases at V and 8 bases at J; junction bases unmatched: 13. The CDR3 spells CSARTNRGPLGYTF. CDR3 DNA sequence: TGCAGTGCCAGGACCAACAGGGGGCCCTTGGGCTACACCTTC.

The chain employs TRBV10-3 and TRBJ2-5; D might be TRBD1 or TRBD2, each matching 6 bases. Germline V lookup: CDR1 ENHRY, CDR2 SYGVKD. There are 14 residues in the CDR3. Trimming shortened V by 6 bases and J by 4 bases, and 15 bases separated the two germline ends. In DNA, the CDR3 is TGTGCCATCAGGGGGGACTCACAGGGAGAGACCCAGTACTTC. Its protein product is CAIRGDSQGETQYF.

V and J are TRBV5-5 and TRBJ1-1; tentative D call: TRBD1 (5 bases). The CDR3 consists of 13 residues. The V end was cut by 1 base, the J end by 6 bases, with 10 bases between. The germline V gene encodes CDR1 SGHKS and CDR2 YYEKEE (reference sequence). This CDR3 is CASSLLRGAEAFF. The CDR3 DNA reads TGTGCCAGCAGCTTGCTAAGGGGTGCTGAAGCTTTCTTT.

This clonotype was seen a few times. The chain joins TRBV20-1 to TRBJ1-6, with 9 bases fitting TRBD1. J was trimmed by 7 bases and V by 1 base; bases with no gene match: 2. This CDR3 has 14 amino acids. In germline, CDR1 is DFQATT, CDR2 SNEGSKA (reference sequence). The CDR3, as DNA: TGCAGTGCTAGAGGGGACAGGGACAATTCACCCCTCCACTTT. Its translation: CSARGDRDNSPLHF.

This sequence joins TRBV9 and TRBJ2-1, with TRBD2 identical over 13 bases. This CDR3 spans 15 amino acids. V lost 4 bases and J lost 10; bases outside the gene matches: 8. From germline, CDR1 is SGDLS and CDR2 YYNGEE. In DNA form, the CDR3 reads TGTGCCAGCAGCACCAGGACTAGCGGGGGAGGGGAGCAGTTCTTC. This sequence encodes CASSTRTSGGGEQFF.

There are a few counts of this clonotype. The rearrangement uses TRBV28 and TRBJ1-1; D is uncertain. CDR1 is MDHEN and CDR2 is SYDVKM in the germline V gene. There are 12 residues in the CDR3. V lost 5 bases and J 3 bases, leaving 7 bases between the germline ends. This CDR3 is CASSPTDTEAFF. CDR3 nucleotides: TGTGCCAGCAGTCCAACGGACACTGAAGCTTTCTTT.

The V call is TRBV5-1, the J call TRBJ1-5, with 7 bases fitting TRBD1. V dropped 4 bases and J dropped 5; count of bases not matched to a gene: 6. Germline V gene lookup returns CDR1 SGHRS and CDR2 YFSETQ. CDR3 size: 14 residues. This chain's CDR3 is CASSPRQGYQPQHF. Here the CDR3 DNA reads TGCGCCAGCAGCCCGAGACAGGGCTATCAGCCCCAGCATTTT.

The V call is TRBV9, the J call TRBJ2-1; TRBD2 agrees at 12 bases. The CDR3 totals 19 residues. Trimming cost V 0 bases and J 2 bases; bases outside gene matches: 9. CDR1 SGDLS and CDR2 YYNGEE come from the germline V gene. This chain's CDR3 is CASSVGRLAGVKPYNEQFF. Written as DNA, the CDR3 is TGTGCCAGCAGCGTAGGGAGACTAGCGGGGGTAAAGCCCTACAATGAGCAGTTCTTC.

This clonotype was seen only a few times. This rearrangement joins TRBV6-5 to TRBJ2-1; TRBD2 is a possible D gene (5 bases). Deletions cut 8 bases from V and 6 bases from J, with 8 bases between. The germline V gene encodes CDR1 MNHEY and CDR2 SVGAGI. The CDR3 is 11 residues long. Here the CDR3 DNA reads TGTGCCAGCGGCGAGGGCAATGAGCAGTTCTTC. Translated, it gives CASGEGNEQFF.

This clonotype was counted only a few times. The V and J genes are TRBV5-5 and TRBJ2-3; D possibly corresponds to TRBD1 (6 bases). The CDR3 contains 14 residues. With 1 base removed from V and 4 bases from J, the gap between germline ends came to 10 bases. Germline V gene data show CDR1 as SGHKS and CDR2 as YYEKEE (reference sequence). CDR3 sequence: CASSLRGFADTQYF. Here the CDR3 DNA reads TGTGCCAGCAGCTTGAGGGGGTTTGCAGATACGCAGTATTTT.

The chain couples TRBV6-6 to TRBJ2-7; 7 bases are a match to TRBD1. Trimming took 5 bases from V and 6 from J; bases not matched to a gene: 16. The CDR3 length is 16 residues. From germline, CDR1 is MNHNY and CDR2 SVGAGI (reference sequence). The CDR3 loop is CASSNSHPTGRGEQYF. CDR3 bases: TGTGCCAGCAGTAATTCGCACCCGACAGGGCGTGGCGAGCAGTACTTC.

The chain is built from TRBV20-1 and TRBJ1-1; D call uncertain. The CDR3 loop spans 12 amino acids. Trimming removed 2 bases from V and 3 bases from J, with 7 bases in between. CDR1 DFQATT and CDR2 SNEGSKA come from the germline V gene (reference sequence). The CDR3 loop reads CSARQEYTEAFF. The CDR3 region has the DNA TGCAGTGCTAGACAAGAGTACACTGAAGCTTTCTTT.

V usage is TRBV12-3 or TRBV12-4 and J usage is TRBJ1-1; D uncertain. The CDR3 runs to 14 residues. The V gene lost 4 bases and the J gene lost 4 bases, with 13 bases spanning the gap. The CDR3 coding sequence is TGTGCCAGCAGTTCCGATCGTCCAGGCACTGAAGCTTTCTTT. As protein: CASSSDRPGTEAFF.

This clonotype was observed many times. The rearrangement joins TRBV24-1 to TRBJ1-5; D remains ambiguous. V was clipped by 2 bases and J by 2 bases, with 12 bases between them. Germline V gene lookup returns CDR1 KGHDR and CDR2 SFDVKD. The CDR3 contains 16 residues. The DNA of the CDR3 is TGTGCCACCAGTGATTCGACGCGAACAGGCAATCAGCCCCAGCATTTT. Translation: CATSDSTRTGNQPQHF.

This sequence joins TRBV5-1 and TRBJ2-2; D is ambiguous. The CDR3 spans 16 residues. Germline V gene sequence: CDR1 SGHRS, CDR2 YFSETQ. Trimming removed 3 bases at V and 3 bases at J, with 15 bases between. CDR3: CASSSGPLADTGELFF. The DNA of the CDR3 is TGCGCCAGCAGCTCCGGGCCCCTTGCCGACACCGGGGAGCTGTTTTTT.